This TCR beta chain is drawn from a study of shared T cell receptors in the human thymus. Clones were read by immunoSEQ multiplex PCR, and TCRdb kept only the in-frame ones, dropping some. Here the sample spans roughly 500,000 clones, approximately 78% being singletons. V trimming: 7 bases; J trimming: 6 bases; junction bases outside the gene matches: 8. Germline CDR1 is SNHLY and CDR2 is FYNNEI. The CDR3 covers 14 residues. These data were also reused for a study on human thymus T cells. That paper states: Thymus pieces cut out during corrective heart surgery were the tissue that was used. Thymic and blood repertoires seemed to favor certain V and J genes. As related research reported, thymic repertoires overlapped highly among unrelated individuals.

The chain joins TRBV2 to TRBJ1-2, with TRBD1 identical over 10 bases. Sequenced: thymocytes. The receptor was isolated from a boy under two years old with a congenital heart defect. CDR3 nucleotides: TGTGCCAGCAACTATTCCGGGACAGGGGATGGCTACACCTTC. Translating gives CASNYSGTGDGYTF.